This entry concerns a single T cell receptor (beta chain). Its antigen is not known. V lost 4 bases, J lost 5 bases, and 20 bases lay in between. The CDR3 extends over 16 amino acids. The germline V gene has CDR1 SGHAT and CDR2 FQNNGV. These data belong to a study of T cell responses to AZD1222 COVID-19 vaccine. At the level of the study: It was second doses at about 4 or about 12 weeks that were pooled. General study results and limits: Spike-specific TCR depth and breadth grew after two AZD1222 doses. Donors, mostly white British, included more females; clonal diversity was possibly underestimated. Nearly half of unique spike-specific TCRs reportedly avoided B.1.351 and B.1.1.7 mutated regions.

Here immunoSEQ multiplex PCR was the method, and the copy in TCRdb shows in-frame clones only, minus some. Of under 200,000 clones in the sample, 90% are singletons; the top ten hold less than 1.6%. The chain is built from TRBV11-2 and TRBJ2-5, with D possibly being TRBD1 (6 bases). The receptor was derived from an adult in good health. This specimen consisted of peripheral blood, obtained on day 0 of AZD1222 vaccination. The CDR3 is CASSWSLQGRLETQYF. CDR3 coding DNA: TGTGCCAGCAGCTGGTCTCTTCAGGGGCGCTTGGAGACCCAGTACTTC.